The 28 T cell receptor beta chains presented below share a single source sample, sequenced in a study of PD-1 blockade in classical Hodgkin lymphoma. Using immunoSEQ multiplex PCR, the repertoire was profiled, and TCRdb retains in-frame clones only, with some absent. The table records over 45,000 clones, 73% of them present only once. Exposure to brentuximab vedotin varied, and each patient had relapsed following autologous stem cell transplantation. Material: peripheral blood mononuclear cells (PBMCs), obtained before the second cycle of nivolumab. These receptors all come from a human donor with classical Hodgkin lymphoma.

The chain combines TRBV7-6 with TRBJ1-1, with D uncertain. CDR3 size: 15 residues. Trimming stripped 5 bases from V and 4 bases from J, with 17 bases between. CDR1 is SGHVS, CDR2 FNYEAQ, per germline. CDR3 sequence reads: CASSPDKGPGTEAFF. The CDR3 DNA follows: TGTGCCAGCAGCCCAGACAAAGGGCCAGGCACTGAAGCTTTCTTT. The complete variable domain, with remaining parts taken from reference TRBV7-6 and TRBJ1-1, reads GAGVSQSPRYKVTKRGQDVALRCDPISGHVSLYWYRQALGQGPEFLTYFNYEAQQDKSGLPNDRFSAERPEGSISTLTIQRTEQRDSAMYRCASSPDKGPGTEAFFGQGTRLTVV.

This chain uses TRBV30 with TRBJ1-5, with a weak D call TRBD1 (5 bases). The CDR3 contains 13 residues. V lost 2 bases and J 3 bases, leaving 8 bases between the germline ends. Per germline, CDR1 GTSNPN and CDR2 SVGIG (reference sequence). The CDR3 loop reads CAWSQQVNQPQHF. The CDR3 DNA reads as TGTGCCTGGAGTCAACAGGTCAATCAGCCCCAGCATTTT.

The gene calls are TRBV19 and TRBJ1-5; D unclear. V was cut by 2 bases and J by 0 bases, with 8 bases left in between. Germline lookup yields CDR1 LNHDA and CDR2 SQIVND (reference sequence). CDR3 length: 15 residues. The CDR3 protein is CASSIIRDSNQPQHF. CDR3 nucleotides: TGTGCCAGTAGTATAATCAGAGATAGCAATCAGCCCCAGCATTTT. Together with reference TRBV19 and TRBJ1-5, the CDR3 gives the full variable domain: DGGITQSPKYLFRKEGQNVTLSCEQNLNHDAMYWYRQDPGQGLRLIYYSQIVNDFQKGDIAEGYSVSREKKESFPLTVTSAQKNPTAFYLCASSIIRDSNQPQHFGDGTRLSIL.

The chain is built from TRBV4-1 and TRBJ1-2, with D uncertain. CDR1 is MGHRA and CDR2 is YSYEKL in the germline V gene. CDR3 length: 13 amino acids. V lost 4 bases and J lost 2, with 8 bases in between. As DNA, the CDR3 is TGCGCCAGCAGCCCCAGCGGGAACTATGGCTACACCTTC. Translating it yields CASSPSGNYGYTF.

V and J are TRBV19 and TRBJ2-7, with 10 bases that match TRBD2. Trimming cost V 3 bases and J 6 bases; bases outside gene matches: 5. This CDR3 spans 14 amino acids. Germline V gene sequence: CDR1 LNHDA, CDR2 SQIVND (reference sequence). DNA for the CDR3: TGTGCCAGTAGTATCCTAGCGGGGGTTGGCGAGCAGTACTTC. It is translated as CASSILAGVGEQYF.

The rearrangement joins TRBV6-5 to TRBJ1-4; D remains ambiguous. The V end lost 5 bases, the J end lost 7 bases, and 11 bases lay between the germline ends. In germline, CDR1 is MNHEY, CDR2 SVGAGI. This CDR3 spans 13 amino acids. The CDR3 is CASSLFLGEKLFF. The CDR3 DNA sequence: TGTGCCAGCAGTCTCTTTTTGGGTGAAAAACTGTTTTTT.

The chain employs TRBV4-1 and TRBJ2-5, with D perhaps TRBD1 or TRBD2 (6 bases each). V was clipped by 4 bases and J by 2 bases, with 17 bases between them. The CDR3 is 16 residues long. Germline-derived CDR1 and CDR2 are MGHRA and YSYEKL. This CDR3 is CASSPQGRTAQETQYF. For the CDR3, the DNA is TGCGCCAGCAGCCCACAAGGGAGGACAGCACAAGAGACCCAGTACTTC.

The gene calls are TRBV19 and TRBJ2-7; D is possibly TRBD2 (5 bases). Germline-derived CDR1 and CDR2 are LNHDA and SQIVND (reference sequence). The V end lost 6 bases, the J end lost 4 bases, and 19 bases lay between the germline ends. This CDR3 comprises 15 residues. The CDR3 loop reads CASRMGFSGGYEQYF. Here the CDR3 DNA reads TGTGCCAGTAGGATGGGGTTCTCTGGCGGGTACGAGCAGTACTTC.

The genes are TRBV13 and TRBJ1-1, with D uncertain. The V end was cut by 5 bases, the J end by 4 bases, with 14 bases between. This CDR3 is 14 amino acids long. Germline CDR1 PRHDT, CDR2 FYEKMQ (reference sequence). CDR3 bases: TGTGCCAGCAGCACTCTAGATGGGGTCACTGAAGCTTTCTTT. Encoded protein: CASSTLDGVTEAFF.

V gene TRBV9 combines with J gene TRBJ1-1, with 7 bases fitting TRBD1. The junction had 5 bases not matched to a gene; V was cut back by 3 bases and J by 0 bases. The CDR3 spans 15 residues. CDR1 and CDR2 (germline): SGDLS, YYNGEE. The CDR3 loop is CASSGNRGMNTEAFF. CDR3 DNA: TGTGCCAGCAGCGGGAACAGGGGCATGAACACTGAAGCTTTCTTT.

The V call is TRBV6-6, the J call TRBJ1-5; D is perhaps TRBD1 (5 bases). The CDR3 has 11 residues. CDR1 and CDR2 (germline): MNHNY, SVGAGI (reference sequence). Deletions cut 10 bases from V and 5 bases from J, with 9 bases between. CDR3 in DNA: TGTGCCACCGGGGGTGATCAGCCCCAGCATTTT. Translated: CATGGDQPQHF.

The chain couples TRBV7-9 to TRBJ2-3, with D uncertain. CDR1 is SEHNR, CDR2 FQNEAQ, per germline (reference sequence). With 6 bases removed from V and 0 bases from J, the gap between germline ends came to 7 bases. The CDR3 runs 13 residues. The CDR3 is CASREISTDTQYF. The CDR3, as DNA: TGTGCCAGCAGGGAGATAAGCACAGATACGCAGTATTTT.

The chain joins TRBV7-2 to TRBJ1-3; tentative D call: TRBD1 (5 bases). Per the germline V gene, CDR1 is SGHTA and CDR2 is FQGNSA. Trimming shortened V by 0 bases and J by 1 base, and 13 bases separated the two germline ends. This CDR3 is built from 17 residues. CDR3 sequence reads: CASSLALQAGSGNTIYF. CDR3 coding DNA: TGTGCCAGCAGCTTAGCGCTCCAGGCAGGGTCTGGAAACACCATATATTTT.

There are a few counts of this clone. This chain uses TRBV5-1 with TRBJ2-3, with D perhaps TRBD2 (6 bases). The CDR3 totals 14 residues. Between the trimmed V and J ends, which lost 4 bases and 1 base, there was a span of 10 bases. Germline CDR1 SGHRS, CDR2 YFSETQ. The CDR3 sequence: CASSDWGGTDTQYF. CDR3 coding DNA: TGCGCCAGCAGCGATTGGGGGGGCACAGATACGCAGTATTTT.

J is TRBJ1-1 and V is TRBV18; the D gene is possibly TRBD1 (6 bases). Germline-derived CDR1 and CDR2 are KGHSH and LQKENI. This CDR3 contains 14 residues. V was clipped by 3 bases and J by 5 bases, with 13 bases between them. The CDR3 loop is CASSPQGRGTEAFF. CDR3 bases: TGTGCCAGCTCACCGCAGGGGCGGGGGACTGAAGCTTTCTTT.

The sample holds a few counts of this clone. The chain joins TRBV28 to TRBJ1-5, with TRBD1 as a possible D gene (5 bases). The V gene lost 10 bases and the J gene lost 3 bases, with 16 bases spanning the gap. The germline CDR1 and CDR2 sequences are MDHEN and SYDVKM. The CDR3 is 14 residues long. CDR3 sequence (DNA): TGTGCCACCGTTGAGAGGGGACTCAATCAGCCCCAGCATTTT. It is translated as CATVERGLNQPQHF.

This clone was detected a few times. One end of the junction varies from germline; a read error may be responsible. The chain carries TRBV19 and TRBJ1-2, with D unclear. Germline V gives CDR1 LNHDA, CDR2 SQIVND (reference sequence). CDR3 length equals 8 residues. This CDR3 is CASFLALF. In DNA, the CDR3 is TGTGCCAGTTTCCTGGCCCTCTTC.

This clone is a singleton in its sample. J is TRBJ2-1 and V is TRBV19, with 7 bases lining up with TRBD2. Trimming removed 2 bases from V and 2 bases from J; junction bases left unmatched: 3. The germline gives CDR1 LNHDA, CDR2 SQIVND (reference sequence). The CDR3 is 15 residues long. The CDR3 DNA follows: TGTGCCAGTAGTATAAGGGAGGGCCCCTACAATGAGCAGTTCTTC. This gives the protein CASSIREGPYNEQFF.

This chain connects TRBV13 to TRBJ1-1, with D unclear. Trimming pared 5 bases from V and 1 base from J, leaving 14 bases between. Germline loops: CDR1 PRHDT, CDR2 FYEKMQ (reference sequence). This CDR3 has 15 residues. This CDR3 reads CASSPPPGGNTEAFF. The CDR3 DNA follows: TGTGCCAGCAGCCCTCCCCCCGGAGGGAACACTGAAGCTTTCTTT.

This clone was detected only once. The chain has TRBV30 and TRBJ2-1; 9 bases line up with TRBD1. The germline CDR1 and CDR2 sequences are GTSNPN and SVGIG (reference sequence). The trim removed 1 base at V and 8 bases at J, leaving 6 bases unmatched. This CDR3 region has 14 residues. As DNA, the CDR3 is TGTGCCTGGAGTGGGGGACAGGGTGTCGATGAGCAGTTCTTC. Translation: CAWSGGQGVDEQFF.

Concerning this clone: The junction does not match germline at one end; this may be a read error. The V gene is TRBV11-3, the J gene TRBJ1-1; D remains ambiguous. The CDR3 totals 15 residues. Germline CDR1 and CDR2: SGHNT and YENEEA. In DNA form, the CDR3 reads TGTGCCAGCAGCTTAGCCGGCTCCATGAAAACTGAAGCTTTCTTT. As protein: CASSLAGSMKTEAFF. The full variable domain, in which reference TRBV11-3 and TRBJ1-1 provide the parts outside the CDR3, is EAGVVQSPRYKIIEKKQPVAFWCNPISGHNTLYWYLQNLGQGPELLIRYENEEAVDDSQLPKDRFSAERLKGVDSTLKIQPAELGDSAVYLCASSLAGSMKTEAFFGQGTRLTVV.

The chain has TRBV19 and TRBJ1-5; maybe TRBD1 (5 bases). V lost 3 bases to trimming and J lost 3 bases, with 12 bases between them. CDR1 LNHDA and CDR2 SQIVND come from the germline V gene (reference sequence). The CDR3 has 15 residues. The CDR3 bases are TGTGCCAGTAGTATTGGTGGGGACCTCAATCAGCCCCAGCATTTT. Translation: CASSIGGDLNQPQHF.

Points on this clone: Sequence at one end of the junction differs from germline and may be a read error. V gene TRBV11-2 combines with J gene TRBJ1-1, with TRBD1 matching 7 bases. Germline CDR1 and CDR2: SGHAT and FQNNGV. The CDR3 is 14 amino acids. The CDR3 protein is CANSLGTVNTEAFF. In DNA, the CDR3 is TGTGCCAACAGCTTAGGGACAGTGAACACTGAAGCTTTCTTT.

This CDR3 is CASSSRDRNIQYF. The CDR3 DNA reads as TGTGCCAGCAGCTCCCGGGACAGAAACATTCAGTACTTC. The chain employs TRBV11-2 and TRBJ2-4, with 7 positions matching TRBD1. Trimming at V came to 4 bases and at J to 6 bases, leaving 3 bases not matched to a gene. CDR1 and CDR2 (germline): SGHAT, FQNNGV. The CDR3 contains 13 residues.

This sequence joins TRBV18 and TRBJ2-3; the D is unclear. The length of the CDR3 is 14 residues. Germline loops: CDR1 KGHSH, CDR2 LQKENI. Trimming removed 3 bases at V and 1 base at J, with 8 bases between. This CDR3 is CASSPWQGTDTQYF. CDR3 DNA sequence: TGTGCCAGCTCACCGTGGCAGGGCACAGATACGCAGTATTTT. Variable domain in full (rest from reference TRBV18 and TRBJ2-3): NAGVMQNPRHLVRRRGQEARLRCSPMKGHSHVYWYRQLPEEGLKFMVYLQKENIIDESGMPKERFSAEFPKEGPSILRIQQVVRGDSAAYFCASSPWQGTDTQYFGPGTRLTVL.

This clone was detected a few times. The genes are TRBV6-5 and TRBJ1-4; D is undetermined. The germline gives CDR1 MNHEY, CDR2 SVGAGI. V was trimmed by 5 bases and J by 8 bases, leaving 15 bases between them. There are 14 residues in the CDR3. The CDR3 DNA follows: TGTGCCAGCAGTCCCCCCGAGGGAAGAGAAAAACTGTTTTTT. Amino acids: CASSPPEGREKLFF.

CDR3 loop: CASSIPGVPGELFF. CDR3 DNA sequence: TGTGCCAGTAGTATACCGGGAGTGCCCGGGGAGCTGTTTTTT. This chain connects TRBV19 to TRBJ2-2, with D perhaps TRBD2 (6 bases). The length of the CDR3 is 14 residues. CDR1 LNHDA and CDR2 SQIVND come from the germline V gene (reference sequence). Trimming cost V 2 bases and J 6 bases, with 10 bases left between them.

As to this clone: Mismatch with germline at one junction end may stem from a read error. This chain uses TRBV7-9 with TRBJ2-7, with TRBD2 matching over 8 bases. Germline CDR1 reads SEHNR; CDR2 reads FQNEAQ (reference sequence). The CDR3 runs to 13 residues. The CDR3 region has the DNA TGTGCCAGCAGCCAGGGACTAGGATCCTGGTCAAGCTTC. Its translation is CASSQGLGSWSSF.